These T cell receptor beta chains were read from a single sample in a study of blood T cell repertoires in COVID-19. The repertoire was sequenced with immunoSEQ multiplex PCR; TCRdb's copy has only in-frame clones and lacks some. Seen here are around 210,000 clones, 70% to 90% observed once, and the top ten hold about a sixth. Sequenced material: peripheral blood. These TCRs come from a man aged 50 to 60 with COVID-19, enrolled during active disease. Both conserved end residues are part of each CDR3. The D gene is left open where the match is weak. For some rows the clone size is stated as once, few or many, or as a class when expanded; others skip it.

DNA: TGTGCCAGCAGCCCCGGTGGGAGGGTTTTGATCGAAAGGATTGGCTACACCTTC; CDR3: CASSPGGRVLIERIGYTF; J: TRBJ1-2; D: -; size: -; V: TRBV5-4
DNA: TGCGCCAGCAGTGAGGGTCTAGCGGGAAACACAGATACGCAGTATTTT; CDR3: CASSEGLAGNTDTQYF; J: TRBJ2-3; D: TRBD2; size: -; V: TRBV10-1
DNA: TGTGCCAGCAGCGCCGAGATGAACACTGAAGCTTTCTTT; CDR3: CASSAEMNTEAFF; J: TRBJ1-1; D: -; size: -; V: TRBV7-3
DNA: TGCGCCAGCAGCTTGGGCTTGACTAGCGGTTACAATGAGCAGTTCTTC; CDR3: CASSLGLTSGYNEQFF; J: TRBJ2-1; D: TRBD2; size: once; V: TRBV5-1
DNA: TGTGCCAGCTCAGCTACCGCCAACACTGAAGCTTTCTTT; CDR3: CASSATANTEAFF; J: TRBJ1-1; D: -; size: -; V: TRBV18
DNA: TGTGCCAGCAGTTTGCTAGCGGATAACTACAATGAGCAGTTCTTC; CDR3: CASSLLADNYNEQFF; J: TRBJ2-1; D: TRBD2; size: -; V: TRBV27
DNA: TGTGCCAGCAGTATGACAGGGCTCAAAAACATTCAGTACTTC; CDR3: CASSMTGLKNIQYF; J: TRBJ2-4; D: TRBD1; size: -; V: TRBV6-6
DNA: TGTGCCTGGAGTGCCCAGGTCGGGGGATGGACTGAAGCTTTCTTT; CDR3: CAWSAQVGGWTEAFF; J: TRBJ1-1; D: -; size: -; V: TRBV30
DNA: TGTGCCACTGGGACAGGGCTTTACAATGAGCAGTTCTTC; CDR3: CATGTGLYNEQFF; J: TRBJ2-1; D: TRBD1; size: -; V: TRBV2
DNA: TGTGCCATCCTGAAAGGACAGAACACCGGGGAGCTGTTTTTT; CDR3: CAILKGQNTGELFF; J: TRBJ2-2; D: -; size: once; V: TRBV28
DNA: TGTGCCAGCAGCCAAGATAGAGCTCAGCCCCAGCATTTT; CDR3: CASSQDRAQPQHF; J: TRBJ1-5; D: -; size: few; V: TRBV3-1/TRBV3-2
DNA: TGTGCCAGCAGCCAAGACTTCTACACCGGGGAGCTGTTTTTT; CDR3: CASSQDFYTGELFF; J: TRBJ2-2; D: -; size: -; V: TRBV14
DNA: TGTGCCAGCAGCTTAGGACGGCTAGCGGGGCGACGGGGGGAGACCCAGTACTTC; CDR3: CASSLGRLAGRRGETQYF; J: TRBJ2-5; D: TRBD2; size: -; V: TRBV11-3
DNA: TGTGCCAGCAGCCCGGGACTAGCGGGGGCCTACGAGCAGTACTTC; CDR3: CASSPGLAGAYEQYF; J: TRBJ2-7; D: TRBD2; size: -; V: TRBV7-9
DNA: TGTGCCAGCAGTTACAGGGGCCTTAACTATGGCTACACCTTC; CDR3: CASSYRGLNYGYTF; J: TRBJ1-2; D: TRBD1; size: -; V: TRBV2
DNA: TGTGCCAGCAGTTACTCGGGACAGGGGGCTGAAGCTTTCTTT; CDR3: CASSYSGQGAEAFF; J: TRBJ1-1; D: TRBD1; size: once; V: TRBV6-5
DNA: TGTGCCAGCAGTCGACTAGGGACTAGCGGGAACTCCTACAATGAGCAGTTCTTC; CDR3: CASSRLGTSGNSYNEQFF; J: TRBJ2-1; D: TRBD2; size: -; V: TRBV7-8
DNA: TGTGCCAGCAGCTTTGCGGGAGAGCGGGTTGAGCAGTTCTTC; CDR3: CASSFAGERVEQFF; J: TRBJ2-1; D: TRBD2; size: -; V: TRBV11-2
DNA: TGCGCCAGCCAAGGCACAGGGAGCTCCTACGAGCAGTACTTC; CDR3: CASQGTGSSYEQYF; J: TRBJ2-7; D: -; size: once; V: TRBV5-1
DNA: TGTGCCAGCAGCCAAGGGGGCTGGCGGGGGGGCCCCTACAATGAGCAGTTCTTC; CDR3: CASSQGGWRGGPYNEQFF; J: TRBJ2-1; D: TRBD2; size: -; V: TRBV3-1/TRBV3-2
DNA: TGTGCCAGCAGTCGGGAGGGGTTCGATCAGCCCCAGCATTTT; CDR3: CASSREGFDQPQHF; J: TRBJ1-5; D: -; size: -; V: TRBV2
DNA: TGTGCCAGCAGTTTCGGCGGGGGGAGAGAGACCCAGTACTTC; CDR3: CASSFGGGRETQYF; J: TRBJ2-5; D: TRBD2; size: -; V: TRBV28
DNA: TGCGCCAGCAGCACGGGACTAGCGGGCTACAATGAGCAGTTCTTC; CDR3: CASSTGLAGYNEQFF; J: TRBJ2-1; D: TRBD2; size: -; V: TRBV5-1
DNA: TGTGCCAGCAGTTCCGGGACAGGGGGCTACAATGAGCAGTTCTTC; CDR3: CASSSGTGGYNEQFF; J: TRBJ2-1; D: TRBD1; size: -; V: TRBV6-5
DNA: TGTGCTAGCAGCCCAGGGACTAATTCAGATACGCAGTATTTT; CDR3: CASSPGTNSDTQYF; J: TRBJ2-3; D: TRBD2; size: -; V: TRBV7-7
DNA: TGTGCCAGCAGGGCGACAGGTGGGAACACTGAAGCTTTCTTT; CDR3: CASRATGGNTEAFF; J: TRBJ1-1; D: -; size: -; V: TRBV2
DNA: TGTGCCATCAGTGACGGACAGTCTTTCTCCTACGAGCAGTACTTC; CDR3: CAISDGQSFSYEQYF; J: TRBJ2-7; D: -; size: -; V: TRBV10-3
DNA: TGTGCCAGCAGCCAAGCCGGGGGGGGTGACGAGCAGTACTTC; CDR3: CASSQAGGGDEQYF; J: TRBJ2-7; D: TRBD2; size: -; V: TRBV3-1/TRBV3-2
DNA: TGTGCCAGCAGCTTAGACAACAGGGGTCAAGAGACCCAGTACTTC; CDR3: CASSLDNRGQETQYF; J: TRBJ2-5; D: TRBD1; size: -; V: TRBV7-2